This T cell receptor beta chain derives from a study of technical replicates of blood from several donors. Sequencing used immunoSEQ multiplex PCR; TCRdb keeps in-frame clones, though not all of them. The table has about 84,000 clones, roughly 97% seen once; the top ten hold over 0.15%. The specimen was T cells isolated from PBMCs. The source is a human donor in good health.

In nucleotides, the CDR3 is TGTGCCAGCAGTGACTTTTTAAGCGACTCTGATGAAAAACTGTTTTTT. Translating gives CASSDFLSDSDEKLFF. This rearrangement joins TRBV6-1 to TRBJ1-4; D is unresolved. This CDR3 has 16 residues. Trimming left V 3 bases short and J 6 bases short, with 17 bases between. Germline lookup yields CDR1 MNHNS and CDR2 SASEGT.